A selection of T cell receptor beta chains follows, all from one sample in a study of blood T cells in healthy people across ages. TCRdb passed the 5' RACE reads through MiXCR, listing each CDR3 protein once. The profile shows 1.5 million to 2 million distinct CDR3 sequences, 25% to 30% of them singletons. Material: blood. Source of these receptors: a woman aged 25 to 39 in good health. The CDR3 runs from the conserved cysteine through the conserved F or W.

V | CDR3
TRBV3-1 | CASSQEFGETQYF
TRBV5-1 | CASSLGHTANYGYTF
TRBV20-1 | CSARDWGSNEQFF
TRBV5-1 | CASSLAGLVTDTQYF
TRBV20-1 | CSASPGSDEQYF
TRBV12-3/TRBV12-4 | CACRPGQAIGSPLHF
TRBV12-3/TRBV12-4 | CASSFSGIRAEAFF
TRBV10-2 | CASRTFGGGWETQYF
TRBV4-1 | CASSQADRGGNGYTF
TRBV5-1 | CASSIGSTGELFF
TRBV7-2 | CASSLVWLDEQFF
TRBV4-1 | CASSPYRDRGDEQFF
TRBV12-3/TRBV12-4 | CASSPLGTSQETQYF
TRBV20-1 | CSATDPGQGIGELFF
TRBV5-1 | CASSYPEQEGFTGYTF
TRBV5-1 | CASSLTQGGQTQYF
TRBV29-1 | CSVDWLRDTQYF
TRBV12-3/TRBV12-4 | CASSRGQAPDTIYF
TRBV7-2 | CASSLGTGPYQPQHF
TRBV2 | CASTGGQDTEAFF
TRBV20-1 | CSVRRADGWATNEKLFF
TRBV5-1 | CASAPAGVTETFF
TRBV6-1 | CASTGSYTNEKLFF
TRBV9 | CVSSATRGTDPGANVLTF
TRBV7-2 | CASSSRSLSFGANVLTF
TRBV5-1 | CASSLAAGWSDTQYF
TRBV15 | CATSFGGRAPKQFF
TRBV7-9 | CASSFLAGDEQYF
TRBV7-2 | CASSFRDGPISPLHF
TRBV6-1 | CASSGMTGGEGANHGYTF
TRBV4-2 | CASSQAGSDTQYF
TRBV24-1 | CATSDPQGGVADTQYF
TRBV12-3/TRBV12-4 | CASSSFTGGGRGEKRFF
TRBV7-9 | CASHTWTSGDRPEQFF
TRBV9 | CTSSHPVGYTF
TRBV7-3 | CASSLLMGTGTGELFF
TRBV2 | CASSEDWGEQYF
TRBV20-1 | CSASATGGEQYF
TRBV4-3 | CASSQTTGAYNEQCF
TRBV5-1 | CASTLTGDGETQYF
TRBV5-6 | CASSLEVGKEAFF
TRBV20-1 | CSARDRDLPGQTAISYNEQFF
TRBV7-9 | CASSLQGSTSRRGEQYF
TRBV5-8 | CASSLEGSRIQAYEQYF
TRBV20-1 | CSARDPGGRRTYEQYF
TRBV12-5 | CASGSGTFSSYNEQFF
TRBV15 | CATSRTPVRQGGNEQFF
TRBV7-2 | CASSLDPGTGGYTF
TRBV7-9 | CASSIPNPEQFF
TRBV6-2/TRBV6-3 | CAIQGGTNRDTEAFF
TRBV28 | CASSKDTYEQYF
TRBV6-5 | CASTSGRIDTQYF